This T cell receptor beta chain comes out of a study of OX40 agonist ivuxolimab in advanced cancers. The J segment lost 4 bases and the V segment lost 6 bases, leaving 8 bases of the junction unmatched. Germline assignment: CDR1 MNHEY and CDR2 SVGAGI. The CDR3 sequence is 14 residues long. Systemic immunosuppression or autoimmune disease history was grounds to exclude patients. TCRdb's table, derived via immunoSEQ multiplex PCR, lists solely in-frame clones and lacks some. The sample yields roughly 130,000 clones, around 93% seen once. The J gene is TRBJ2-7, the V gene TRBV6-5; 8 bases line up with TRBD2. Sequenced material: CD4+ or CD8+ T cells sorted from blood, taken in a trial of the OX40 agonist ivuxolimab. The receptor comes from an adult with an advanced solid tumor such as melanoma, head and neck, liver or kidney cancer. In DNA form, the CDR3 reads TGTGCCAGCAGCCGAGGGACTAGTAAGTACGAGCAGTACTTC. As protein: CASSRGTSKYEQYF.